A selection of T cell receptor beta chains follows, all from one sample in a study of blood T cells in healthy people across ages. TCRdb called the 5' RACE reads again in MiXCR, with one record for every CDR3 protein. This sample has 550,000 to 650,000 distinct CDR3 sequences, with around 27% found just once. The sample was also reused in another study, on T cells of mothers and their children.

The specimen sequenced was blood. These receptors were taken from a boy between 2 and 10 years old in good health. The CDR3 runs from the conserved cysteine through the conserved F or W. A D gene is named only where the DNA matches it firmly. For some rows the clone size is stated as once, few or many, or as a class when expanded; others skip it.

TRBJ2-7 few . TRBV25-1 TGTGCCAGCAGTAGAGGGGCAGTTTACGAGCAGTACTTC CASSRGAVYEQYF
TRBJ2-5 many TRBD1 TRBV12-3/TRBV12-4 TGTGCCAGCAGTCCGGGACAGAACCAAGAGACCCAGTACTTC CASSPGQNQETQYF
TRBJ1-1 few TRBD1 TRBV7-8 TGTGCCAGCAGCCCGCGGACAGGGGACACTGAAGCTTTCTTT CASSPRTGDTEAFF
TRBJ2-1 few . TRBV14 TGTGCCAGCAGCCAAGCCCCTGCCGCCTACAATGAGCAGTTCTTC CASSQAPAAYNEQFF
TRBJ2-5 few TRBD2 TRBV7-9 TGTGCCAGCAGCGGGACTAGCGAAGAGACCCAGTACTTC CASSGTSEETQYF
TRBJ2-5 few TRBD1 TRBV6-2/TRBV6-3 TGTGCCACAGCCGGACAGGCAGCGGAGACCCAGTACTTC CATAGQAAETQYF
TRBJ1-6 . . TRBV27 TGTGCCAGCAGTTCACGCAGCACCAATTCACCCCTCCACTTT CASSSRSTNSPLHF
TRBJ1-2 . TRBD1 TRBV6-2/TRBV6-3 TGTGCCAGCAGTTACTCGGGACAGGAAGCCACCTTC CASSYSGQEATF
TRBJ1-2 . TRBD1 TRBV11-2 TGTGCCAGCAGCTCTGCACTAGGGGGCGCCGACTATGGCTACACCTTC CASSSALGGADYGYTF
TRBJ2-7 few . TRBV14 TGTGCCAGCAGCCAAGGCTTCTCCTCCGGGACCCGGGTCGAGCAGTACTTC CASSQGFSSGTRVEQYF
TRBJ1-4 . . TRBV18 TGTGCCAGCTCATCCGGGGTGGATGAAAAACTGTTTTTT CASSSGVDEKLFF
TRBJ2-3 . TRBD2 TRBV29-1 TGCAGCGTTGAAGAGGTACAGGGACTAGGGGATACGCAGTATTTT CSVEEVQGLGDTQYF
TRBJ2-2 . . TRBV12-3/TRBV12-4 TGTGCCAGCCAGCCCGAGTTGGGGGCGGGTCGGTCCGGGGAGCTGTTTTTT CASQPELGAGRSGELFF
TRBJ2-5 . . TRBV27 TGTGCCAGCTCTTTACTCGGCCCCGTATCGGAGACCCAGTACTTC CASSLLGPVSETQYF
TRBJ2-7 . . TRBV24-1 TGTGCCACCAGTGATTTGGACGAGCAGTACTTC CATSDLDEQYF